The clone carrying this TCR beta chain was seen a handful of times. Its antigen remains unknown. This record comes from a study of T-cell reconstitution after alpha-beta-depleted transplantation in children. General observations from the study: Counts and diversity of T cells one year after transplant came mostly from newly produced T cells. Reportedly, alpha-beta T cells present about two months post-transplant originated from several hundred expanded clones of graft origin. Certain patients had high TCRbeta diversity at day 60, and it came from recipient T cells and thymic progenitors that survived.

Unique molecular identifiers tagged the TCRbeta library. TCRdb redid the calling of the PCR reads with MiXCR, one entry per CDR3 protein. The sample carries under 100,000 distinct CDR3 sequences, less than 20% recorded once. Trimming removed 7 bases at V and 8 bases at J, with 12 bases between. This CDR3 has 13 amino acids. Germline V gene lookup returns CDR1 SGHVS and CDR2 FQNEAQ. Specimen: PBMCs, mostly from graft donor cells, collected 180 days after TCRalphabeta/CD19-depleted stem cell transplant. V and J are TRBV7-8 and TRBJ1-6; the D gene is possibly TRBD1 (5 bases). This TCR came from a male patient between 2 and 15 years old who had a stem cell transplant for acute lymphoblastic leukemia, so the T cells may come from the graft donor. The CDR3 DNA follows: TGTGCCAGCAATGAGGGGAGGGATTCACCCCTCCACTTT. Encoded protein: CASNEGRDSPLHF.